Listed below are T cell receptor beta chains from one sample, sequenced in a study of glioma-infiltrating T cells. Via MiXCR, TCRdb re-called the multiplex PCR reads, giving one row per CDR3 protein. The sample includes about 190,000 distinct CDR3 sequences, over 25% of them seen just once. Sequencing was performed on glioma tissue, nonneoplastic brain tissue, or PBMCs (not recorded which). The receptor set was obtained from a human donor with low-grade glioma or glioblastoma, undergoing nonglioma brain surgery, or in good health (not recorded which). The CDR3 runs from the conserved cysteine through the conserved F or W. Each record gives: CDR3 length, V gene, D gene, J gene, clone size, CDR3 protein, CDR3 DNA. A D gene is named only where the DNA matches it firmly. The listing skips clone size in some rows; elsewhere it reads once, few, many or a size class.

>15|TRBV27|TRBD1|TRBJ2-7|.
CASSLDREQAYGQYF
TGTGCCAGCAGTTTGGACAGGGAGCAGGCGTACGGGCAGTACTTC
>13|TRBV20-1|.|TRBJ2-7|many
CSAGTGSTYEQYF
TGCAGTGCCGGGACGGGGTCGACCTACGAGCAGTACTTC
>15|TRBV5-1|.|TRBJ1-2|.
CASSYFQDGGYGYTF
TGCGCCAGCAGCTACTTCCAGGACGGAGGCTATGGCTACACCTTC
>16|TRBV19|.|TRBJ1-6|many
CASSAPPGAGNSPLHF
TGTGCCAGTAGTGCCCCGCCCGGGGCGGGGAATTCACCCCTCCACTTT
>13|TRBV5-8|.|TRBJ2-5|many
CASSPAPGETQYF
TGTGCCAGCAGCCCCGCCCCGGGGGAGACCCAGTACTTC
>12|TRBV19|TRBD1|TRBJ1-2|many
CASIGQGDGYTF
TGTGCCAGTATAGGACAGGGCGATGGCTACACCTTC
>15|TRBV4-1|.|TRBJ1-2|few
CPSSLRQEPNYGYTF
TGCCCCAGCAGCCTCCGACAGGAACCTAACTATGGCTACACCTTC
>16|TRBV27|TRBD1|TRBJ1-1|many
CASSSMGRGRGTEAFF
TGTGCCAGCAGTTCCATGGGGAGGGGGCGCGGAACTGAAGCTTTCTTT
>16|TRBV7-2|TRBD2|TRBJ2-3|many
CASSPELAGVKNTQYF
TGTGCCAGCAGCCCTGAACTAGCGGGCGTCAAAAATACGCAGTATTTT
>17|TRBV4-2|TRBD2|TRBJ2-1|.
CASSQENLAGSYNEQFF
TGTGCCAGCAGCCAAGAAAATCTAGCGGGCTCCTACAATGAGCAGTTCTTC
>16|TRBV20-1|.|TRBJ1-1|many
CSASAYPGHLRTEAFF
TGCAGTGCTAGTGCGTATCCCGGACACCTTCGTACTGAAGCTTTCTTT
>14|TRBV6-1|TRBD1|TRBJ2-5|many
CASRMTGDRGTQYF
TGTGCCAGCAGGATGACAGGGGACAGAGGGACCCAGTACTTC
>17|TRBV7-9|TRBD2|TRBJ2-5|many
CASSTWTSGRGQETQYF
TGTGCCAGCAGCACGTGGACTAGCGGAAGGGGCCAAGAGACCCAGTACTTC
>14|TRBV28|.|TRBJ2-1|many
CASSLRDSYNEQFF
TGTGCCAGCAGTTTAAGGGATTCCTACAATGAGCAGTTCTTC
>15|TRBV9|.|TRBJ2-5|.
CASSAEPGLGETQYF
TGTGCCAGCAGCGCCGAGCCCGGGCTGGGGGAGACCCAGTACTTC
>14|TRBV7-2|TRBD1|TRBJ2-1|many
CASSTWTGGNEQFF
TGTGCCAGCAGCACCTGGACAGGGGGTAATGAGCAGTTCTTC
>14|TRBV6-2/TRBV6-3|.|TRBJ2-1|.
CAGSYCGKYNEQFF
TGTGCCGGCAGTTACTGTGGCAAATACAATGAGCAGTTCTTC
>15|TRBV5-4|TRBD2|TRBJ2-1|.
CASSLELAKYNEQFF
TGTGCCAGCAGCTTGGAACTAGCGAAGTACAATGAGCAGTTCTTC
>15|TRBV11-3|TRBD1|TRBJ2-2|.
CASSLDGQGAGELFF
TGTGCCAGCAGCTTAGATGGACAGGGGGCCGGGGAGCTGTTTTTT
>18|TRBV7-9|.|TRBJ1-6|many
CASSRESMVRPPPSPLHF
TGTGCCAGCAGCCGCGAGTCGATGGTTAGGCCACCACCATCGCCCCTCCACTTT
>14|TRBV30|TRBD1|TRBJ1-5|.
CALGTGGVSQPQHF
TGTGCCTTGGGTACAGGGGGCGTAAGTCAGCCCCAGCATTTT
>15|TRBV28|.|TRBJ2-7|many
CASSLVQPPSYEQYF
TGTGCCAGCAGTTTAGTTCAGCCCCCGTCCTACGAGCAGTACTTC